The 19 T cell receptor beta chains listed next were all sequenced from one sample in a study of persistence of HIV-infected CD4 T cells. Stimulation used 8 to 10 ug/mL lysate from CMV-infected fibroblasts. CD40L/CD69 double-negative CD45RO-high memory CD4+ T cells were collected. These receptors are not linked to any known antigen. Sequencing used immunoSEQ version 4 in survey mode. The data were produced by immunoSEQ multiplex PCR, yet TCRdb's version contains in-frame clones alone and is incomplete. The sample has about 48,000 clones, under 85% seen once; the top ten hold around 3%. The source was CD4+ T cells sorted from PBMCs after roughly 17-hour stimulation, collected from a patient who received antiretroviral therapy. The receptors originated from an adult man with HIV who was CMV-seropositive.

In its sample, this clone was seen a few times. This chain links TRBV10-3 with TRBJ2-2; 14 nucleotides agree with TRBD2. With 6 bases clipped from V and 7 bases from J, the junction kept 1 base outside the gene matches. The CDR3 has 14 residues. Germline CDR1 ENHRY, CDR2 SYGVKD. CDR3 sequence reads: CAIRGLAGDGELFF. In DNA, the CDR3 is TGTGCCATCAGGGGACTAGCGGGAGACGGGGAGCTGTTTTTT.

This clone was detected only a few times. V and J are TRBV6-5 and TRBJ2-3, with 9 bases that match TRBD1. V dropped 11 bases and J dropped 1; count of bases not matched to a gene: 4. Looked up from germline, CDR1 is MNHEY and CDR2 is SVGAGI. The CDR3 runs 13 residues. The CDR3 spells CAAGDRGTDTQYF. CDR3 DNA: TGTGCCGCCGGGGACAGGGGCACAGATACGCAGTATTTT.

This clone has just a few counts. The V call is TRBV19, the J call TRBJ2-2, with a weak D call TRBD1 (6 bases). The V end lost 6 bases, the J end lost 6 bases, and 11 bases lay between the germline ends. CDR1 is LNHDA, CDR2 SQIVND, per germline (reference sequence). This CDR3 is 13 amino acids long. The chain's CDR3 is CASSTGLPGELFF. The CDR3 DNA reads as TGTGCCAGTAGCACAGGGCTACCCGGGGAGCTGTTTTTT.

J is TRBJ2-5 and V is TRBV13; the D gene is possibly TRBD2 (6 bases). The V end was cut by 0 bases, the J end by 7 bases, with 9 bases between. This CDR3 has 13 residues. Germline V lookup: CDR1 PRHDT, CDR2 FYEKMQ (reference sequence). CDR3 nucleotides: TGTGCCAGCAGCTTAGGGCGGCGGGGGACCCAGTACTTC. It yields the protein CASSLGRRGTQYF. The entire variable domain, with the rest obtained from reference TRBV13 and TRBJ2-5, is as follows: AAGVIQSPRHLIKEKRETATLKCYPIPRHDTVYWYQQGPGQDPQFLISFYEKMQSDKGSIPDRFSAQQFSDYHSELNMSSLELGDSALYFCASSLGRRGTQYFGPGTRLLVL.

The J gene is TRBJ2-7, the V gene TRBV7-8; TRBD2 might be the D (5 bases). The CDR3 has 10 amino acids. CDR1 and CDR2 from the germline V gene are SGHVS and FQNEAQ. Trimming left V 8 bases short and J 4 bases short, with 6 bases between. As DNA, the CDR3 is TGTGCCAGCGGCGGGTACGAGCAGTACTTC. This translates into CASGGYEQYF.

This clone has just a few counts. This sequence joins TRBV11-1 and TRBJ2-7; D is unclear. V lost 5 bases and J lost 0, with 11 bases in between. The CDR3 runs 14 residues. Germline-derived CDR1 and CDR2 are SGHAT and FQDESV (reference sequence). The CDR3 coding sequence is TGTGCCAGCAGCCCCTGGGATAACTCCTACGAGCAGTACTTC. This sequence encodes CASSPWDNSYEQYF.

V and J are TRBV30 and TRBJ1-2; D remains ambiguous. Germline CDR1 is GTSNPN and CDR2 is SVGIG (reference sequence). V was pared by 4 bases and J by 9 bases, with 18 bases between. The CDR3 is 13 residues long. In nucleotides, the CDR3 is TGTGCCTGGAAGGGTTTGGCAGCGGTACGCTACACCTTC. This encodes CAWKGLAAVRYTF.

The chain is built from TRBV7-9 and TRBJ2-2, with 14 bases fitting TRBD2. This CDR3 is built from 18 residues. The germline V gene has CDR1 SEHNR and CDR2 FQNEAQ (reference sequence). Unmatched junction bases numbered 10, after V lost 5 bases and J lost 5 bases. The CDR3 DNA reads as TGTGCCAGCAGCCGCATCCCCGGGACTAGCGGGAGTACCGGGGAGCTGTTTTTT. This gives the protein CASSRIPGTSGSTGELFF.

This clone was observed a few times. This chain links TRBV6-1 with TRBJ2-7; 7 nucleotides match TRBD1. This CDR3 contains 15 residues. Germline V gene data show CDR1 as MNHNS and CDR2 as SASEGT. J was trimmed by 2 bases and V by 1 base; bases with no gene match: 5. CDR3 nucleotides: TGTGCCAGCAGTGAAGTCGTCCAGGGGGCCTACGAGCAGTACTTC. Translated, it gives CASSEVVQGAYEQYF.

The chain links TRBV5-5 to TRBJ2-6; no clear D gene. Trimming cost V 3 bases and J 0 bases, with 4 bases left between them. CDR3 length: 14 amino acids. In germline, CDR1 is SGHKS, CDR2 YYEKEE (reference sequence). The CDR3 DNA sequence: TGTGCCAGCAGCTCGTACTCTGGGGCCAACGTCCTGACTTTC. Translation gives CASSSYSGANVLTF.

The genes are TRBV6-5 and TRBJ2-1; 7 bases are shared with TRBD2. The trim removed 0 bases at V and 9 bases at J, leaving 11 bases unmatched. The CDR3 runs 16 residues. Looked up from germline, CDR1 is MNHEY and CDR2 is SVGAGI. Here the CDR3 DNA reads TGTGCCAGCAGTTACTCGCATAGGGGAGGGCGCTCTGAGCAGTTCTTC. Translating gives CASSYSHRGGRSEQFF.

CDR3 sequence: CASSLVAEGTEAFF. CDR3 DNA sequence: TGTGCCAGCAGCTTGGTCGCCGAGGGCACTGAAGCTTTCTTT. This chain links TRBV5-4 with TRBJ1-1; D remains ambiguous. The CDR3 totals 14 residues. V was pared by 0 bases and J by 4 bases, with 10 bases between. Germline V gene lookup returns CDR1 SGHNT and CDR2 YYREEE (reference sequence).

This chain links TRBV19 with TRBJ2-5; TRBD1 matches at 11 bases. From germline, CDR1 is LNHDA and CDR2 SQIVND (reference sequence). V was clipped by 5 bases and J by 5 bases; unmatched bases: 10. The CDR3 covers 16 residues. The CDR3 region has the DNA TGTGCCAGTAGTCCTCCCAGGACAGGGGGCGGGGAGACCCAGTACTTC. Its translation is CASSPPRTGGGETQYF.

V usage is TRBV7-2 and J usage is TRBJ1-5, with 7 bases matching TRBD1. The ends lost 4 bases at V and 4 bases at J; junction bases unmatched: 1. Per germline, CDR1 SGHTA and CDR2 FQGNSA. This CDR3 is 13 amino acids long. This chain's CDR3 is CASSSQGNQPQHF. DNA of the CDR3: TGTGCCAGCAGCTCACAGGGGAATCAGCCCCAGCATTTT.

A note on this clone: At the DNA level, this CDR3 is encoded by other sequences in the same sample as well. The chain recombines TRBV5-1 with TRBJ2-2; 7 bases align to TRBD1. The CDR3 spans 15 residues. V lost 4 bases, J lost 1 base, and 4 bases stayed unmatched. Per the germline V gene, CDR1 is SGHRS and CDR2 is YFSETQ. CDR3 nucleotides: TGCGCCAGCAGCCCACGACAGGGGAACACCGGGGAGCTGTTTTTT. As protein: CASSPRQGNTGELFF.

V is TRBV6-5 and J is TRBJ2-1, with 7 bases identical to TRBD1. Looked up from germline, CDR1 is MNHEY and CDR2 is SVGAGI. The CDR3 sequence is 14 residues long. Trimming at V came to 11 bases and at J to 4 bases, leaving 11 bases not matched to a gene. CDR3 residues: CAGCRDRFYNEQFF. The CDR3 region has the DNA TGTGCCGGATGCCGGGACAGATTTTACAATGAGCAGTTCTTC.

The chain carries TRBV7-9 and TRBJ2-2; D is ambiguous. The CDR3 contains 15 residues. V was trimmed by 1 base and J by 2 bases, leaving 8 bases between them. Germline loops: CDR1 SEHNR, CDR2 FQNEAQ (reference sequence). The CDR3, as DNA: TGTGCCAGCAGCTTAGTAACCGGTAACACCGGGGAGCTGTTTTTT. Amino acids: CASSLVTGNTGELFF.

The chain is built from TRBV7-8 and TRBJ1-2; D is ambiguous. Between the trimmed V and J ends, which lost 5 bases and 8 bases, there was a span of 15 bases. The CDR3 extends over 13 amino acids. CDR1 is SGHVS and CDR2 is FQNEAQ in the germline V gene. The DNA of the CDR3 is TGTGCCAGCAGCCCAGCCGGGCCATCGGGCTACACCTTC. It encodes CASSPAGPSGYTF. The full variable domain, in which reference TRBV7-8 and TRBJ1-2 provide the parts outside the CDR3, is GAGVSQSPRYKVAKRGQDVALRCDPISGHVSLFWYQQALGQGPEFLTYFQNEAQLDKSGLPSDRFFAERPEGSVSTLKIQRTQQEDSAVYLCASSPAGPSGYTFGSGTRLTVV.

This clone occurred once. The V call is TRBV19, the J call TRBJ2-7, with D tentatively TRBD1 (5 bases). Germline V gives CDR1 LNHDA, CDR2 SQIVND (reference sequence). The CDR3 sequence is 13 residues long. The V gene lost 8 bases and the J gene lost 1 base, with 12 bases spanning the gap. CDR3 nucleotide sequence: TGTGCCAGTGGGCACAGGAGATCCTACGAGCAGTACTTC. Translated, it gives CASGHRRSYEQYF.